A selection of T cell receptor beta chains follows, all from one sample in a study of blood T cell repertoires in COVID-19. Libraries were prepared by immunoSEQ multiplex PCR; TCRdb keeps only in-frame clonotypes and omits some of them. The sample comprises 120,000 to 150,000 clones, roughly four fifths of which are singletons, and around 4% rests with the top ten. Sequencing was performed on peripheral blood. These receptors originate from a woman older than 75 with acute or convalescent COVID-19. CDR3s include the opening cysteine and the closing phenylalanine or tryptophan. A D gene is named only where the DNA matches it firmly. Clone size, where shown, is once, few, many, or a class for clones that have expanded.

v_gene	j_gene	abundance	d_gene	CDR3aa	CDR3nt
TRBV19	TRBJ1-5	NA	NA	CASRTATYNQPQHF	TGTGCCAGTCGGACAGCAACCTACAATCAGCCCCAGCATTTT
TRBV7-3	TRBJ2-1	NA	TRBD1	CASSAQGFNEQFF	TGTGCCAGCAGCGCACAGGGGTTCAATGAGCAGTTCTTC
TRBV11-2	TRBJ2-4	NA	NA	CASSRLREVQNIQYF	TGTGCCAGCAGCCGGCTCCGGGAAGTTCAAAACATTCAGTACTTC
TRBV27	TRBJ2-1	NA	TRBD2	CASISGTRNEQFF	TGTGCCAGCATTAGCGGGACCCGGAATGAGCAGTTCTTC
TRBV9	TRBJ1-5	few	NA	CASSSGGQPQHF	TGTGCCAGCAGTTCTGGGGGGCAGCCCCAGCATTTT
TRBV10-3	TRBJ2-2	NA	TRBD1	CAIRGQGPTGELFF	TGTGCCATCAGAGGACAGGGTCCCACCGGGGAGCTGTTTTTT
TRBV28	TRBJ2-7	NA	TRBD2	CASSQTSGRGREQYF	TGTGCCAGCAGTCAGACTAGCGGGAGAGGTCGCGAGCAGTACTTC
TRBV2	TRBJ1-2	many	TRBD1	CASRDRGPYGYTF	TGTGCCAGCAGGGACAGGGGCCCCTATGGCTACACCTTC
TRBV27	TRBJ2-2	NA	NA	CASTPQGFANTGELFF	TGTGCCAGCACCCCACAGGGTTTCGCGAACACCGGGGAGCTGTTTTTT
TRBV2	TRBJ1-2	NA	TRBD1	CASSPTGTSLGYTF	TGTGCCAGCAGTCCGACAGGGACCTCACTAGGCTACACCTTC
TRBV27	TRBJ2-5	NA	TRBD2	CASSLSPGLAGRETQYF	TGTGCCAGCAGCCTTTCTCCCGGACTAGCGGGACGGGAGACCCAGTACTTC
TRBV28	TRBJ2-7	once	TRBD1	CASSFHIPRDRSYEQYF	TGTGCCAGCAGTTTTCACATTCCCCGGGACAGGTCGTACGAGCAGTACTTC
TRBV6-1	TRBJ1-2	NA	TRBD1	CASSDTRTGQGLGYGYTF	TGTGCCAGCAGTGATACCAGGACAGGTCAGGGGCTCGGGTATGGCTACACCTTC
TRBV5-5	TRBJ2-7	NA	NA	CASSLGIAEVYEQYF	TGTGCCAGCAGCCTTGGAATAGCGGAAGTCTACGAGCAGTACTTC
TRBV9	TRBJ2-3	NA	TRBD2	CASSVSGLAGTDTQYF	TGTGCCAGCAGCGTTTCCGGACTAGCGGGAACAGATACGCAGTATTTT
TRBV16	TRBJ1-2	few	NA	CASSPIREAGRSGYTF	TGTGCCAGCAGCCCGATACGGGAGGCAGGGAGATCTGGCTACACCTTC
TRBV5-8	TRBJ1-6	NA	TRBD1	CATGQGSSYNSPLHF	TGTGCCACCGGACAGGGGTCCTCCTATAATTCACCCCTCCACTTT